The 24 T cell receptor beta chains presented below share a single source sample, sequenced in a study of shared clonotypes between healthy human individuals. The table came from immunoSEQ multiplex PCR; TCRdb's copy has only in-frame clones and leaves some out. This table holds more than 2,000,000 clones, around nine tenths found once. Sequencing was done on a sample of naive CD4+ T cells sorted from blood. Subset defined: CD45RA+ positively selected. The source is a man younger than 35 in good health.

The V and J genes are TRBV28 and TRBJ1-1; maybe TRBD1 (5 bases). The germline V gene has CDR1 MDHEN and CDR2 SYDVKM. There are 13 residues in the CDR3. V was pared by 7 bases and J by 3 bases, with 12 bases between. The CDR3 spells CASIPGGYTEAFF. The CDR3 nucleotides are TGTGCCAGCATCCCGGGGGGGTACACTGAAGCTTTCTTT.

The chain joins TRBV5-1 to TRBJ1-2; D possibly corresponds to TRBD1 (6 bases). CDR1 and CDR2 from the germline V gene are SGHRS and YFSETQ. Trimming cost V 0 bases and J 4 bases, with 13 bases left between them. This CDR3 is 15 amino acids long. The CDR3 reads CASSLVQGEVYGYTF. CDR3 nucleotides: TGCGCCAGCAGCTTGGTACAGGGAGAAGTCTATGGCTACACCTTC.

This clone was counted a few times. The rearrangement joins TRBV6-1 to TRBJ1-5; D perhaps matches TRBD1 (6 bases). The germline gives CDR1 MNHNS, CDR2 SASEGT. This CDR3 is built from 14 residues. V lost 8 bases and J lost 7, with 18 bases in between. The DNA for the CDR3 is TGTGCCAGCGCCTCACGGGGGGGACACCAGCCCCAGCATTTT. Its protein product is CASASRGGHQPQHF.

The chain couples TRBV10-3 to TRBJ2-7; 7 bases agree with TRBD1. Looked up from germline, CDR1 is ENHRY and CDR2 is SYGVKD. The CDR3 sequence is 17 residues long. V lost 4 bases to trimming and J lost 2 bases; unmatched junction nucleotides: 14. The CDR3 sequence: CAISASQGLGETYEQYF. The DNA of the CDR3 is TGTGCCATCAGTGCCTCACAGGGGCTGGGGGAAACCTACGAGCAGTACTTC.

The rearrangement uses TRBV6-8 and TRBJ1-2; tentatively, D is TRBD1 (6 bases). From germline, CDR1 is MNHGY and CDR2 SAAAGT. CDR3 size: 18 residues. V was cut by 0 bases and J by 7 bases, with 24 bases left in between. This CDR3 is CASSYSRGLPIGIRGYTF. In DNA form, the CDR3 reads TGTGCCAGCAGTTACTCCCGGGGGCTCCCCATCGGGATTCGTGGCTACACCTTC.

The chain carries TRBV7-2 and TRBJ1-1; D gene unclear. The CDR3 totals 15 residues. V was cut by 5 bases and J by 0 bases, with 13 bases left in between. The germline V gene has CDR1 SGHTA and CDR2 FQGNSA. CDR3 sequence: CASSKTSLMNTEAFF. In DNA, the CDR3 is TGTGCCAGCAGCAAAACGTCCTTGATGAACACTGAAGCTTTCTTT. The full variable domain, with the rest looked up from reference TRBV7-2 and TRBJ1-1, is GAGVSQSPSNKVTEKGKDVELRCDPISGHTALYWYRQSLGQGLEFLIYFQGNSAPDKSGLPSDRFSAERTGGSVSTLTIQRTQQEDSAVYLCASSKTSLMNTEAFFGQGTRLTVV.

The J gene is TRBJ2-1, the V gene TRBV20-1; tentative D call: TRBD2 (5 bases). Per the germline V gene, CDR1 is DFQATT and CDR2 is SNEGSKA (reference sequence). The CDR3 extends over 10 amino acids. With 5 bases removed from V and 8 bases from J, the gap between germline ends came to 7 bases. The CDR3 DNA reads as TGCAGTGCTGTGAGGGATGAGCAGTTCTTC. Translating it yields CSAVRDEQFF.

In this sample, this clone turned up a few times. The gene calls are TRBV4-3 and TRBJ1-5; 7 bases line up with TRBD1. V lost 3 bases to trimming and J lost 4 bases; unmatched junction nucleotides: 0. CDR1 LGHNA and CDR2 YSLEER come from the germline V gene. This CDR3 spans 13 amino acids. The CDR3 DNA reads as TGCGCCAGCAGCCAGACAGGGAATCAGCCCCAGCATTTT. Encoded protein: CASSQTGNQPQHF.

The V gene is TRBV11-2, the J gene TRBJ2-7; no reliable D call. Germline assignment: CDR1 SGHAT and CDR2 FQNNGV. V lost 5 bases to trimming and J lost 5 bases, with 10 bases between them. The CDR3 is 12 residues long. This CDR3 reads CASSPDTHEQYF. The CDR3 bases are TGTGCCAGCAGCCCCGACACGCACGAGCAGTACTTC.

This chain joins TRBV6-1 and TRBJ2-5; possible D gene TRBD1, 6 bases. The V gene lost 3 bases and the J gene lost 1 base, with 9 bases spanning the gap. Germline CDR1 reads MNHNS; CDR2 reads SASEGT. CDR3 size: 14 residues. The CDR3 sequence is CASSDTGFQETQYF. The CDR3 bases are TGTGCCAGCAGTGATACAGGGTTCCAAGAGACCCAGTACTTC.

This clone was counted a single time. The chain employs TRBV5-1 and TRBJ2-5; 10 positions agree with TRBD2. V dropped 3 bases and J dropped 5; count of bases not matched to a gene: 10. This CDR3 region has 16 residues. The germline CDR1 and CDR2 sequences are SGHRS and YFSETQ. DNA of the CDR3: TGCGCCAGCAGCTGGGGACCAGCGGGAGGGCCGGAGACCCAGTACTTC. Translating gives CASSWGPAGGPETQYF.

The V call is TRBV5-1, the J call TRBJ2-3; D not certain. The CDR3 covers 14 residues. Trimming pared 0 bases from V and 2 bases from J, leaving 7 bases between. Germline V gene sequence: CDR1 SGHRS, CDR2 YFSETQ. CDR3 DNA: TGCGCCAGCAGCTTGGCGGAGATCACAGATACGCAGTATTTT. Translation gives CASSLAEITDTQYF.

This clone has just one count. V gene TRBV10-3 combines with J gene TRBJ2-2; D is uncertain. V was clipped by 7 bases and J by 1 base, with 10 bases between them. Germline-derived CDR1 and CDR2 are ENHRY and SYGVKD. This CDR3 spans 14 amino acids. The CDR3 nucleotides read TGTGCCATCACCCCGGGCAGGAACACCGGGGAGCTGTTTTTT. The encoded protein is CAITPGRNTGELFF.

The chain joins TRBV18 to TRBJ1-4; D remains unclear. CDR1 and CDR2 from the germline V gene are KGHSH and LQKENI. The CDR3 spans 14 residues. Trimming cost V 6 bases and J 1 base, with 9 bases left between them. CDR3 amino acids: CASSRGETNEKLFF. Here the CDR3 DNA reads TGTGCCAGCTCCCGGGGAGAAACTAATGAAAAACTGTTTTTT.

The V call is TRBV28, the J call TRBJ1-3, with TRBD1 matching over 9 bases. The CDR3 length is 16 residues. With V trimmed by 4 bases and J by 2 bases, 6 bases remained unmatched. Germline loops: CDR1 MDHEN, CDR2 SYDVKM. CDR3 sequence: CASSSAGTGTGNTIYF. In nucleotides, the CDR3 is TGTGCCAGCAGTTCTGCAGGGACAGGGACTGGAAACACCATATATTTT.

The chain joins TRBV5-6 to TRBJ2-2; D is uncertain. The CDR3 is 15 amino acids. Germline CDR1 is SGHDT and CDR2 is YYEEEE. The V gene lost 3 bases and the J gene lost 0 bases, with 9 bases spanning the gap. In nucleotides, the CDR3 is TGTGCCAGCAGCTACGACACCCCGAACACCGGGGAGCTGTTTTTT. Its protein is CASSYDTPNTGELFF.

The chain is built from TRBV10-1 and TRBJ2-1; D possibly corresponds to TRBD2 (5 bases). V was cut by 5 bases and J by 7 bases, with 15 bases left in between. The CDR3 totals 14 residues. The germline gives CDR1 WNHNN, CDR2 SYGVQD (reference sequence). The CDR3 is CASSFEVGGNEQFF. The CDR3 DNA sequence: TGCGCCAGCAGTTTTGAAGTCGGCGGGAATGAGCAGTTCTTC.

The gene calls are TRBV11-2 and TRBJ2-5; 10 nucleotides line up with TRBD2. V dropped 7 bases and J dropped 6; count of bases not matched to a gene: 17. This CDR3 has 17 residues. Germline CDR1 is SGHAT and CDR2 is FQNNGV. The CDR3 region is CASNPRGLAGEFKTQYF. The DNA for the CDR3 is TGTGCCAGCAACCCCCGGGGGCTAGCGGGGGAATTCAAGACCCAGTACTTC.

The chain links TRBV10-1 to TRBJ2-7; 9 positions agree with TRBD1. This CDR3 has 15 amino acids. Germline V gives CDR1 WNHNN, CDR2 SYGVQD (reference sequence). V gave up 6 bases and J gave up 7 bases; unmatched junction bases: 13. In DNA form, the CDR3 reads TGCGCCAGCAGCCTCCGGGGACAGGGAATGCGGGAGCAGTACTTC. Residues: CASSLRGQGMREQYF.

The chain couples TRBV9 to TRBJ2-6, with 7 bases aligning to TRBD1. V lost 3 bases to trimming and J lost 2 bases; unmatched junction nucleotides: 2. CDR1 and CDR2 (germline): SGDLS, YYNGEE. This CDR3 is built from 15 residues. The CDR3, as DNA: TGTGCCAGCAGCGATACAGGGGCTGGGGCCAACGTCCTGACTTTC. It codes for CASSDTGAGANVLTF.

The chain joins TRBV6-1 to TRBJ2-2, with no clear D. The germline V gene has CDR1 MNHNS and CDR2 SASEGT. Trimming shortened V by 6 bases and J by 5 bases, and 4 bases separated the two germline ends. The CDR3 covers 11 residues. As DNA, the CDR3 is TGTGCCAGCAGACCGACCGGGGAGCTGTTTTTT. Its translation: CASRPTGELFF.

This rearrangement joins TRBV11-2 to TRBJ2-1; tentatively, D is TRBD1 (5 bases). The V gene's germline CDR1 is SGHAT and CDR2 FQNNGV. V gave up 0 bases and J gave up 9 bases, with 18 bases separating them. The CDR3 consists of 16 residues. In DNA, the CDR3 is TGTGCCAGCAGCTTAGATTCCAGGTTCTTCCAGGGTGAGCAGTTCTTC. Protein sequence: CASSLDSRFFQGEQFF.

This clone was recorded once. The chain combines TRBV7-2 with TRBJ2-1; D tentatively reads TRBD1 or TRBD2 (7 bases each). The CDR3 is made up of 16 amino acids. V lost 5 bases to trimming and J lost 9 bases, with 23 bases between them. From germline, CDR1 is SGHTA and CDR2 FQGNSA. CDR3 sequence (DNA): TGTGCCAGCAGCCCACTATTCAGGGGGAGGGCGGGTGAGCAGTTCTTC. Its translation is CASSPLFRGRAGEQFF. Variable domain in full (rest from reference TRBV7-2 and TRBJ2-1): GAGVSQSPSNKVTEKGKDVELRCDPISGHTALYWYRQSLGQGLEFLIYFQGNSAPDKSGLPSDRFSAERTGGSVSTLTIQRTQQEDSAVYLCASSPLFRGRAGEQFFGPGTRLTVL.

V gene TRBV10-3 combines with J gene TRBJ2-1, with no clear D. The V gene's germline CDR1 is ENHRY and CDR2 SYGVKD. Deletions cut 8 bases from V and 4 bases from J, with 6 bases between. CDR3 length: 11 residues. Here the CDR3 reads CAIGDYNEQFF. CDR3 DNA: TGTGCCATCGGGGATTACAATGAGCAGTTCTTC.